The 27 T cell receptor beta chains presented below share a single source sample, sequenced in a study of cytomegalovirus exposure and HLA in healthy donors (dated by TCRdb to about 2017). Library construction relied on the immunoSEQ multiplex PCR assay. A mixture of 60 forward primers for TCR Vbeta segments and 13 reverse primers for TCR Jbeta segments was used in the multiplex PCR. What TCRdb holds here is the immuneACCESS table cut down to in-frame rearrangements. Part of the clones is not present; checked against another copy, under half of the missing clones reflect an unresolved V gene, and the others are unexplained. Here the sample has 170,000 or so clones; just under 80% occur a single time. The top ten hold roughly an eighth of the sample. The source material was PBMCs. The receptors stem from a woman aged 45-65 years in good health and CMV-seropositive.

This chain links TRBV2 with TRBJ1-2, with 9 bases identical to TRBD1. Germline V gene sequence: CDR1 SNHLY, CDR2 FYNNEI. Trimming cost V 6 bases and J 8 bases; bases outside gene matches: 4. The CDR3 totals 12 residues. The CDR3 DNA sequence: TGTGCCAGCAGGGTGACAGGGGGAGGCTACACCTTC. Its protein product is CASRVTGGGYTF.

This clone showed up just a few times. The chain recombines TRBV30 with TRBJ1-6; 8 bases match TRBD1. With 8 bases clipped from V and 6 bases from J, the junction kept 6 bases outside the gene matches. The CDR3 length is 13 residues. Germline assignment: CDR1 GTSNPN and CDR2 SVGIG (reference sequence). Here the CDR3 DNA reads TGTGCCACCTCAGGGGGCCCTAATTCACCCCTCCACTTT. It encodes CATSGGPNSPLHF.

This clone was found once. As DNA, the CDR3 is TGTGCCTGGAAGGGGGTCGCTGGGGCCAACGTCCTGACTTTC. As protein: CAWKGVAGANVLTF. The chain carries TRBV30 and TRBJ2-6, with D possibly matching TRBD1 (6 bases). Trimming stripped 4 bases from V and 2 bases from J, with 9 bases between. The CDR3 length is 14 residues. Looked up from germline, CDR1 is GTSNPN and CDR2 is SVGIG (reference sequence).

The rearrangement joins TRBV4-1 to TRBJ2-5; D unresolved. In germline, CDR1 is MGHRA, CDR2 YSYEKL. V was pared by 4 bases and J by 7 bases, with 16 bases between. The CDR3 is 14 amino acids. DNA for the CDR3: TGCGCCAGCAGCCCTGAAAGCGCCTTAGGGACCCAGTACTTC. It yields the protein CASSPESALGTQYF.

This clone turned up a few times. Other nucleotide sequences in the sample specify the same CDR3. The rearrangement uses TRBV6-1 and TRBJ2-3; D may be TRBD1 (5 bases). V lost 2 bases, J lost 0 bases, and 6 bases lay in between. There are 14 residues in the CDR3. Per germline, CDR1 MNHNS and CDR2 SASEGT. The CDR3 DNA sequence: TGTGCCAGCAGTGAAAGGGGTAGCACAGATACGCAGTATTTT. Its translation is CASSERGSTDTQYF.

The CDR3 protein is CASSLGSAGNTGELFF. As DNA, the CDR3 is TGTGCCAGCAGCTTGGGGAGCGCGGGGAACACCGGGGAGCTGTTTTTT. The chain employs TRBV5-4 and TRBJ2-2; possibly TRBD2 for D (5 bases). With 0 bases removed from V and 1 base from J, the gap between germline ends came to 10 bases. Germline CDR1 reads SGHNT; CDR2 reads YYREEE (reference sequence). This CDR3 spans 16 amino acids.

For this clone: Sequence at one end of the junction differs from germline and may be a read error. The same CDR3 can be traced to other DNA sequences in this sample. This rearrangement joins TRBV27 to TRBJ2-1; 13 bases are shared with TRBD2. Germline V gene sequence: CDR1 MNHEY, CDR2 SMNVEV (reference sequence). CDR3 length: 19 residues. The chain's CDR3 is CASRTRTSGGLSSYNEQFF. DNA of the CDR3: TGTGCCAGCAGGACCAGGACTAGCGGGGGCCTGAGCTCCTACAATGAACAGTTCTTC.

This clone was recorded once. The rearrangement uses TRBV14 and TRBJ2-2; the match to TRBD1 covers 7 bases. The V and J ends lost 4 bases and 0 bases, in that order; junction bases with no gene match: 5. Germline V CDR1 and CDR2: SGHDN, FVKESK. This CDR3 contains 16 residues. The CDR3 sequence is CASSLSGTANTGELFF. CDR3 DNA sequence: TGTGCCAGCAGCCTTTCCGGGACAGCGAACACCGGGGAGCTGTTTTTT.

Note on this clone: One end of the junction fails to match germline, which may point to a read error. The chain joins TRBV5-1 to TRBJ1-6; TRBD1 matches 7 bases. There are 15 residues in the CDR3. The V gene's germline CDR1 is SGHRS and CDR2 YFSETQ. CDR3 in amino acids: CASSFSGQVNSPPHF. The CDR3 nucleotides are TGCGCCAGCAGCTTCTCCGGACAGGTTAATTCACCCCCCCACTTT.

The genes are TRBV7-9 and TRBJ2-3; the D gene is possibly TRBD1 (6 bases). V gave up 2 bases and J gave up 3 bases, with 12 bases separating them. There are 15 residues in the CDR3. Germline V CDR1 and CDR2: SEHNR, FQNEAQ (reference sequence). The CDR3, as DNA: TGTGCCAGCAGCTTAAGCGGACAGATGACAGATACGCAGTATTTT. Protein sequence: CASSLSGQMTDTQYF.

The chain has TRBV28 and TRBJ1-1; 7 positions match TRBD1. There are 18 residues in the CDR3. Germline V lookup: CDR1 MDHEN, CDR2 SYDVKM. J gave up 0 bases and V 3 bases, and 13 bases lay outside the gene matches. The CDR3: CASSFWGPPGQMNTEAFF. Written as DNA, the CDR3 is TGTGCCAGCAGTTTTTGGGGACCACCGGGACAGATGAACACTGAAGCTTTCTTT. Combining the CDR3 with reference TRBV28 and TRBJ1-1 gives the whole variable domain DVKVTQSSRYLVKRTGEKVFLECVQDMDHENMFWYRQDPGLGLRLIYFSYDVKMKEKGDIPEGYSVSREKKERFSLILESASTNQTSMYLCASSFWGPPGQMNTEAFFGQGTRLTVV.

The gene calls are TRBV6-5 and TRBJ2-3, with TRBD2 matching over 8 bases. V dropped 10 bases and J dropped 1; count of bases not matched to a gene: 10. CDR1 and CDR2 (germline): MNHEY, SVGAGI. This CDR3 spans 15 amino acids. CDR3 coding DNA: TGTGCCATCCCCTCGGGAGGGACTGGCACAGATACGCAGTATTTT. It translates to CAIPSGGTGTDTQYF.

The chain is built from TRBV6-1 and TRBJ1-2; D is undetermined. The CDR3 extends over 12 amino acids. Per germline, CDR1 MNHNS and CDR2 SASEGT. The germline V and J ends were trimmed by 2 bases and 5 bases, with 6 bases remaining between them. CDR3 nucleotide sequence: TGTGCCAGCAGTGAAAGAGGTTATGGCTACACCTTC. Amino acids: CASSERGYGYTF.

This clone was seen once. CDR3 amino acids: CASSGRQGANYGYTF. Written as DNA, the CDR3 is TGTGCCAGCAGCGGTCGACAGGGGGCGAACTATGGCTACACCTTC. The rearrangement joins TRBV9 to TRBJ1-2; 10 nucleotides agree with TRBD1. V lost 3 bases to trimming and J lost 2 bases; unmatched junction nucleotides: 4. Germline V gene sequence: CDR1 SGDLS, CDR2 YYNGEE. This CDR3 is built from 15 residues.

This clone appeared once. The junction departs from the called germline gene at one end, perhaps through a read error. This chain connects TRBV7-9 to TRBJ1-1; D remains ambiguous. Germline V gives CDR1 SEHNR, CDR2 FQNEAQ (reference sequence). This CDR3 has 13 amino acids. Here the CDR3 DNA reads TGTTCCAGCAGCTTAGTTGGACTCCTAGGGGCTTTCTTT. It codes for CSSSLVGLLGAFF.

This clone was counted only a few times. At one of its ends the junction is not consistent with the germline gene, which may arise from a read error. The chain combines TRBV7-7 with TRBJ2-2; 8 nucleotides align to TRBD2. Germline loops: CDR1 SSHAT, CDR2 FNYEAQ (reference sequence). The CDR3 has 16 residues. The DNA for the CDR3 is TGTGCTAGCAGCCCTCGTTCCGGGGGGGCCACCGGGGAGCTGTTTTTT. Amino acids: CASSPRSGGATGELFF.

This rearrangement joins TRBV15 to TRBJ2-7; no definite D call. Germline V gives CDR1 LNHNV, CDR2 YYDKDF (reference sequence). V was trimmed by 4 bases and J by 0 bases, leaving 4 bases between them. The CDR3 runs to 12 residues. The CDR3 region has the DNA TGTGCCACCAGCAAGCCCTCCTACGAGCAGTACTTC. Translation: CATSKPSYEQYF.

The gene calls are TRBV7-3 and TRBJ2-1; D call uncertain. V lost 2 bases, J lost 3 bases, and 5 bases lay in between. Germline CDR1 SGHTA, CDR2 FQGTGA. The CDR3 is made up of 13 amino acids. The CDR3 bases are TGTGCCAGCAGCTTAGCTATCTACAATGAGCAGTTCTTC. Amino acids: CASSLAIYNEQFF.

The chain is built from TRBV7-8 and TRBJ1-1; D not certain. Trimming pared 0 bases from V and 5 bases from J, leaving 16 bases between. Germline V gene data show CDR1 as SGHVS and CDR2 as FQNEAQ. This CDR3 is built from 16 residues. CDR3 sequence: CASSLAGRDRNTEAFF. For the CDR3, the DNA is TGTGCCAGCAGCTTAGCGGGGAGGGATCGGAATACTGAAGCTTTCTTT.

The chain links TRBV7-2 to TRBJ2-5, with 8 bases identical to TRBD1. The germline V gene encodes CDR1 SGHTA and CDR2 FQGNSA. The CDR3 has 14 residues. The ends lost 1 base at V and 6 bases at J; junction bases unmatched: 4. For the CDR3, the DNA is TGTGCCAGCAGCTTAGAGACAGGGGAAAAGACCCAGTACTTC. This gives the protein CASSLETGEKTQYF.

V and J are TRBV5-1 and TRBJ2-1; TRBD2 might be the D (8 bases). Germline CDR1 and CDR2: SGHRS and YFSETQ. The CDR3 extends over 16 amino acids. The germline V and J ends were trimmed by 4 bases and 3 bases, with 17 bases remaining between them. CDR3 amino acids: CASSPRGDSYYNEQFF. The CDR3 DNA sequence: TGCGCCAGCAGCCCGCGGGGGGACAGCTACTACAATGAGCAGTTCTTC.

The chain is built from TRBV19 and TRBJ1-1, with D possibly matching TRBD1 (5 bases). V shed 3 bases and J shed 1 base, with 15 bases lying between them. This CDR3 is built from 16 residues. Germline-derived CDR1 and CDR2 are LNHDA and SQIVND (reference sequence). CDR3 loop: CASSIFRGRGNTEAFF. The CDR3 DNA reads TGTGCCAGTAGTATTTTTCGGGGGAGGGGGAACACTGAAGCTTTCTTT. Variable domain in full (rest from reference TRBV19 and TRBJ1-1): DGGITQSPKYLFRKEGQNVTLSCEQNLNHDAMYWYRQDPGQGLRLIYYSQIVNDFQKGDIAEGYSVSREKKESFPLTVTSAQKNPTAFYLCASSIFRGRGNTEAFFGQGTRLTVV.

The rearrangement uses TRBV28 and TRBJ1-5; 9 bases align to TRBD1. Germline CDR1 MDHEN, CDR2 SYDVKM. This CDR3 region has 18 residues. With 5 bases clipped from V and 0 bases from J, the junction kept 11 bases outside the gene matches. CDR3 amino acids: CASSLPGQGLFSNQPQHF. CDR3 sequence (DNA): TGTGCCAGCAGTCTTCCGGGACAGGGCCTTTTTAGCAATCAGCCCCAGCATTTT.

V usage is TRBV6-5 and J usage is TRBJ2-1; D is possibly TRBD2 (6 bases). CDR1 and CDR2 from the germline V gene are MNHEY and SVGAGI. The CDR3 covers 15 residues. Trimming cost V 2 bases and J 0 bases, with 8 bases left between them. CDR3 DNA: TGTGCCAGCAGTTACCGGGGGAGCTCCTACAATGAGCAGTTCTTC. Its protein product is CASSYRGSSYNEQFF.

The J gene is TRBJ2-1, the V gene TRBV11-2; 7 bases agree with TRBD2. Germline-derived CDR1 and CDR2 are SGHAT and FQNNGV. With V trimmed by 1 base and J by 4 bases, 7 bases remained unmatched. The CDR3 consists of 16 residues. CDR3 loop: CASSLAPRGVYNEQFF. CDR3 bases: TGTGCCAGCAGCTTAGCCCCCCGGGGGGTATACAATGAGCAGTTCTTC.

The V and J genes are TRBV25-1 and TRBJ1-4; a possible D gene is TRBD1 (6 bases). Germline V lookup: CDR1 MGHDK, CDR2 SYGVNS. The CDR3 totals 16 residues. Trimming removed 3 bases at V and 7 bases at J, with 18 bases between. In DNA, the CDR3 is TGTGCCAGCAGTGATCGAGATCAGGGGTTTGCTGAAAAACTGTTTTTT. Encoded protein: CASSDRDQGFAEKLFF.

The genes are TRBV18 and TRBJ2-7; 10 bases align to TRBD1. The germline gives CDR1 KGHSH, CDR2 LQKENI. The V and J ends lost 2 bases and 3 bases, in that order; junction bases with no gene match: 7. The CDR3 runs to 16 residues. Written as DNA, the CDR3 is TGTGCCAGCTCACCAAGCCGACAGGGGGCGGGCTACGAGCAGTACTTC. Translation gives CASSPSRQGAGYEQYF. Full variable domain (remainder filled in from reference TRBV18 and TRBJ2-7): NAGVMQNPRHLVRRRGQEARLRCSPMKGHSHVYWYRQLPEEGLKFMVYLQKENIIDESGMPKERFSAEFPKEGPSILRIQQVVRGDSAAYFCASSPSRQGAGYEQYFGPGTRLTVT.